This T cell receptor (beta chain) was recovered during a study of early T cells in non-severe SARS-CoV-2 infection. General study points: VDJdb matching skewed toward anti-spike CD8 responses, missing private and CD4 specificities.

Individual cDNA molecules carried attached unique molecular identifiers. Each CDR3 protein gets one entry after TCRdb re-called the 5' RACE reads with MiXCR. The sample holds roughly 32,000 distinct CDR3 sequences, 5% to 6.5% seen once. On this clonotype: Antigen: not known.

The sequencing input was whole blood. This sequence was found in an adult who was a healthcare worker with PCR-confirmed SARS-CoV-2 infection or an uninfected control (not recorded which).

CDR3: CASSTRTGRKETQYF. The CDR3 bases are TGTGCCAGCAGCACCCGGACTGGAAGAAAAGAGACCCAGTACTTC. The V call is TRBV7-9, the J call TRBJ2-5, with D tentatively TRBD2 (5 bases). Germline-derived CDR1 and CDR2 are SEHNR and FQNEAQ (reference sequence). The V end lost 5 bases, the J end lost 3 bases, and 16 bases lay between the germline ends. The CDR3 sequence is 15 residues long.